This T cell receptor (beta chain) derives from a study of PD-L1 blockade in urothelial cancer. About the study: Typically, measured as a median, blood samples had approximately 130,000 T cells.

The CDR3 sequence is 13 residues long. Germline V gene data show CDR1 as MNHNS and CDR2 as SASEGT. V was clipped by 4 bases and J by 5 bases, with 8 bases between them. The data were produced by immunoSEQ multiplex PCR, yet TCRdb's version contains in-frame clones alone and is incomplete. The sample lists approximately 110,000 clones; 70% to 85% were seen once. A word on this clone: Its target is unknown.

Findings and limits, study-wide: Lower than median blood TCR clonality before treatment predicted better survival. Enhanced expansion of tumor-associated blood clones at 3 weeks characterized durable-benefit patients.

The clonotype comes from a man aged 50 to 60 with urothelial cancer. The V and J genes are TRBV6-1 and TRBJ2-2; tentative D call: TRBD1 (5 bases). Material: PBMCs, obtained around atezolizumab (anti-PD-L1) treatment. CDR3 sequence: CASSGDRTGELFF. The DNA of the CDR3 is TGTGCCAGCAGTGGTGACAGAACCGGGGAGCTGTTTTTT.